Listed below are T cell receptor beta chains from one sample, sequenced in a study of T cell repertoires in cytomegalovirus infection. One entry per CDR3 protein, called by TCRdb with MiXCR from the reads. The sample yields under 300,000 distinct CDR3 sequences, around 12% seen once. The specimen was PBMCs. The receptors here all came from a human donor in good health (CMV status not recorded). Some clones in this sample may be carry-over from other donors' samples. Each CDR3 is given with its conserved first and last residue. The D gene is left open where the match is weak. Part of the rows lack a size; the others show once, few, many or a class for expanded clones.

few	TRBV20-1	TRBJ2-2	-	15	CSASAFDRNTGELFF	TGCAGTGCCAGTGCATTCGACAGAAACACCGGGGAGCTGTTTTTT
-	TRBV30	TRBJ2-5	-	14	CAWSVRGGRETQYF	TGTGCCTGGAGTGTAAGAGGTGGACGAGAGACCCAGTACTTC
many	TRBV7-2	TRBJ1-2	-	15	CASSLPGQWVYGYTF	TGTGCCAGCAGCTTGCCCGGACAGTGGGTCTATGGCTACACCTTC
-	TRBV20-1	TRBJ1-1	-	15	CSAAQPKDEDTEAFF	TGCAGTGCTGCCCAGCCTAAGGATGAGGACACTGAAGCTTTCTTT
many	TRBV12-3/TRBV12-4	TRBJ2-7	-	14	CASSLEAFSYEQYF	TGTGCCAGCAGTTTAGAGGCCTTCAGCTACGAGCAGTACTTC
few	TRBV20-1	TRBJ1-3	TRBD1	15	CSVPGQGTSGNTIYF	TGCAGTGTTCCGGGACAGGGGACCTCTGGAAACACCATATATTTT
-	TRBV5-1	TRBJ1-6	TRBD1	15	CASSQGVRENSPLHF	TGCGCCAGCAGCCAGGGGGTGAGGGAGAATTCACCCCTCCACTTT
many	TRBV27	TRBJ1-6	-	15	CASSSPTASNSPLHF	TGTGCCAGCAGTTCTCCGACAGCCTCTAATTCACCCCTCCACTTT
many	TRBV28	TRBJ2-5	TRBD2	17	CASSPSGTSGREETQYF	TGTGCCAGCAGTCCCTCCGGGACTAGCGGGAGGGAGGAGACCCAGTACTTC
many	TRBV12-3/TRBV12-4	TRBJ1-2	-	17	CASSYRDTGTLNYGYTF	TGTGCCAGCAGTTACCGGGACACGGGAACCTTGAACTATGGCTACACCTTC
many	TRBV7-2	TRBJ2-7	-	14	CASSSGGGAYEQYF	TGTGCCAGCAGCTCCGGCGGTGGGGCCTACGAGCAGTACTTC
many	TRBV7-9	TRBJ2-7	TRBD1	14	CASSASNRGHEQYF	TGTGCCAGCAGCGCAAGTAACAGGGGCCACGAGCAGTACTTC
-	TRBV20-1	TRBJ1-3	-	14	CSALGPTSGNTIYF	TGCAGTGCTTTAGGCCCGACCTCTGGAAACACCATATATTTT
many	TRBV6-1	TRBJ2-2	-	14	CASSEWEDPGELFF	TGTGCCAGCAGTGAATGGGAGGATCCCGGGGAGCTGTTTTTT
many	TRBV7-2	TRBJ2-7	TRBD2	15	CASRTSGQSSYEQYF	TGTGCCAGCAGGACTAGCGGCCAGAGCTCCTACGAGCAGTACTTC
many	TRBV7-2	TRBJ2-3	TRBD2	15	CASSESGARSDTQYF	TGTGCCAGCAGCGAAAGCGGGGCGAGGAGTGATACGCAGTATTTT
many	TRBV11-2	TRBJ1-2	-	13	CASGRAGYYGYTF	TGTGCCAGCGGACGAGCAGGGTACTATGGCTACACCTTC
-	TRBV2	TRBJ1-6	TRBD1	14	CASRGTGDNSPLHF	TGTGCCAGCAGGGGGACAGGGGACAATTCACCCCTCCACTTT
few	TRBV25-1	TRBJ2-7	TRBD2	16	CASSEWVLAGDYEQYF	TGTGCCAGCAGTGAATGGGTACTAGCGGGAGACTACGAGCAGTACTTC
many	TRBV7-9	TRBJ1-2	-	13	CASSIEGNYGYTF	TGTGCCAGCAGCATCGAAGGGAACTATGGCTACACCTTC
many	TRBV7-2	TRBJ2-3	-	13	CASSLDRSDTQYF	TGTGCCAGCAGCTTAGATCGGAGTGATACGCAGTATTTT
-	TRBV29-1	TRBJ2-7	TRBD1	13	CSVRRTGSYEQYF	TGCAGCGTTCGTCGGACAGGGTCCTACGAGCAGTACTTC
many	TRBV7-2	TRBJ2-5	TRBD1	15	CASSGTQGAQETQYF	TGTGCCAGCAGCGGCACACAGGGGGCTCAAGAGACCCAGTACTTC
many	TRBV12-3/TRBV12-4	TRBJ2-2	TRBD2	14	CASSLGRAQGELFF	TGTGCCAGCAGCCTCGGGAGGGCCCAGGGGGAGCTGTTTTTT
many	TRBV7-2	TRBJ2-3	TRBD2	18	CASSLVLIAGEDTDTQYF	TGTGCCAGCAGCTTAGTTCTTATAGCGGGAGAAGACACAGATACGCAGTATTTT
many	TRBV12-3/TRBV12-4	TRBJ1-5	-	17	CASSSPGALNSNQPQHF	TGTGCCAGCAGTTCCCCAGGGGCACTGAATAGCAATCAGCCCCAGCATTTT
many	TRBV28	TRBJ2-3	-	13	CASSSMSTDTQYF	TGTGCCAGCAGTTCCATGTCCACAGATACGCAGTATTTT
few	TRBV4-2	TRBJ2-7	-	14	CASSQEIDAYEQYF	TGTGCCAGCAGCCAAGAAATTGATGCCTACGAGCAGTACTTC
many	TRBV4-1	TRBJ2-7	TRBD1	15	CASSQAQGANYEQYF	TGCGCCAGCAGCCAAGCCCAGGGGGCTAACTACGAGCAGTACTTC
-	TRBV9	TRBJ2-7	-	14	CASSGTVSSYEQYF	TGTGCCAGCAGCGGGACGGTGAGCTCCTACGAGCAGTACTTC
-	TRBV29-1	TRBJ2-7	TRBD1	11	CSVAQGDEQYF	TGCAGCGTTGCACAGGGGGACGAGCAGTACTTC
few	TRBV2	TRBJ2-7	-	13	CASSDRPKDEQYF	TGTGCCAGCAGTGACAGGCCTAAGGACGAGCAGTACTTC
-	TRBV6-2/TRBV6-3	TRBJ2-1	TRBD2	16	CASSYLGTSGSDEQFF	TGTGCCAGCAGTTACCTGGGGACTAGCGGGAGTGATGAGCAGTTCTTC
few	TRBV10-3	TRBJ2-5	-	14	CAISESTQGTTQYF	TGTGCCATCAGTGAGTCGACTCAGGGGACGACCCAGTACTTC
-	TRBV7-3	TRBJ1-1	TRBD1	15	CASSLNRGLGTEAFF	TGTGCCAGCAGCTTAAACAGGGGGCTAGGGACTGAAGCTTTCTTT
few	TRBV18	TRBJ2-3	TRBD2	15	CASSPILGLADTQYF	TGTGCCAGCTCACCCATATTGGGACTAGCAGATACGCAGTATTTT
many	TRBV7-2	TRBJ2-1	TRBD2	16	CASSQTGLAGFNEQFF	TGTGCCAGCAGCCAAACAGGACTAGCCGGGTTCAATGAGCAGTTCTTC
many	TRBV7-3	TRBJ2-5	TRBD1	16	CASSLNRQGGMETQYF	TGTGCCAGCAGCCTAAACCGACAGGGGGGGATGGAGACCCAGTACTTC
few	TRBV14	TRBJ2-7	-	14	CASSQVQGVGEQYF	TGTGCCAGCAGCCAGGTTCAGGGTGTAGGCGAGCAGTACTTC
many	TRBV7-2	TRBJ2-1	-	14	CASSQSGPYNEQFF	TGTGCCAGCAGCCAAAGCGGCCCCTACAATGAGCAGTTCTTC
many	TRBV20-1	TRBJ2-3	-	12	CSARPEADTQYF	TGCAGTGCTAGGCCGGAGGCAGATACGCAGTATTTT
-	TRBV12-3/TRBV12-4	TRBJ1-5	-	14	CASSRTGDNQPQHF	TGTGCCAGCAGCAGGACCGGCGATAATCAGCCCCAGCATTTT
many	TRBV7-9	TRBJ1-2	TRBD1	15	CASSFRDRGSGGYTF	TGTGCCAGCAGCTTCCGGGACAGGGGATCGGGGGGCTACACCTTC
few	TRBV19	TRBJ2-3	-	11	CASSIGAAQYF	TGTGCCAGTAGTATAGGAGCGGCGCAGTATTTT
many	TRBV25-1	TRBJ2-1	-	15	CASSPLSGTYNEQFF	TGTGCCAGCAGTCCATTAAGCGGAACCTACAATGAGCAGTTCTTC
few	TRBV19	TRBJ1-1	-	13	CASSMGGRTEAFF	TGTGCCAGTAGTATGGGGGGGCGGACTGAAGCTTTCTTT
-	TRBV20-1	TRBJ1-2	TRBD1	13	CSARDDRAYGYTF	TGCAGTGCTAGAGATGACAGGGCCTATGGCTACACCTTC
many	TRBV7-2	TRBJ1-2	-	13	CASSLTRDDGYTF	TGTGCCAGCAGCTTAACACGGGACGATGGCTACACCTTC
many	TRBV18	TRBJ2-4	TRBD2	18	CASSPQRAGGPPKNIQYF	TGTGCCAGCTCACCACAGCGGGCGGGAGGGCCACCCAAAAACATTCAGTACTTC
many	TRBV20-1	TRBJ2-1	-	14	CSAGGLSGKNEQFF	TGCAGTGCTGGAGGCCTCTCGGGGAAGAATGAGCAGTTCTTC
-	TRBV20-1	TRBJ2-7	-	14	CSASKGTLSYEQYF	TGCAGTGCTAGCAAGGGGACACTCTCCTACGAGCAGTACTTC
few	TRBV14	TRBJ1-4	TRBD1	16	CASSQVGGQFNEKLFF	TGTGCCAGCAGCCAAGTAGGGGGACAGTTTAATGAAAAACTGTTTTTT
many	TRBV7-2	TRBJ1-1	-	15	CASSLAGGENTEAFF	TGTGCCAGCAGCTTAGCAGGGGGGGAGAACACTGAAGCTTTCTTT
few	TRBV20-1	TRBJ2-1	TRBD1	15	CSALSHRGAYNEQFF	TGCAGTGCTCTGTCCCACAGGGGAGCCTACAATGAGCAGTTCTTC
many	TRBV27	TRBJ1-1	TRBD1	16	CASSLTGVEGNTEAFF	TGTGCCAGCAGCCTCACAGGGGTGGAGGGAAACACTGAAGCTTTCTTT